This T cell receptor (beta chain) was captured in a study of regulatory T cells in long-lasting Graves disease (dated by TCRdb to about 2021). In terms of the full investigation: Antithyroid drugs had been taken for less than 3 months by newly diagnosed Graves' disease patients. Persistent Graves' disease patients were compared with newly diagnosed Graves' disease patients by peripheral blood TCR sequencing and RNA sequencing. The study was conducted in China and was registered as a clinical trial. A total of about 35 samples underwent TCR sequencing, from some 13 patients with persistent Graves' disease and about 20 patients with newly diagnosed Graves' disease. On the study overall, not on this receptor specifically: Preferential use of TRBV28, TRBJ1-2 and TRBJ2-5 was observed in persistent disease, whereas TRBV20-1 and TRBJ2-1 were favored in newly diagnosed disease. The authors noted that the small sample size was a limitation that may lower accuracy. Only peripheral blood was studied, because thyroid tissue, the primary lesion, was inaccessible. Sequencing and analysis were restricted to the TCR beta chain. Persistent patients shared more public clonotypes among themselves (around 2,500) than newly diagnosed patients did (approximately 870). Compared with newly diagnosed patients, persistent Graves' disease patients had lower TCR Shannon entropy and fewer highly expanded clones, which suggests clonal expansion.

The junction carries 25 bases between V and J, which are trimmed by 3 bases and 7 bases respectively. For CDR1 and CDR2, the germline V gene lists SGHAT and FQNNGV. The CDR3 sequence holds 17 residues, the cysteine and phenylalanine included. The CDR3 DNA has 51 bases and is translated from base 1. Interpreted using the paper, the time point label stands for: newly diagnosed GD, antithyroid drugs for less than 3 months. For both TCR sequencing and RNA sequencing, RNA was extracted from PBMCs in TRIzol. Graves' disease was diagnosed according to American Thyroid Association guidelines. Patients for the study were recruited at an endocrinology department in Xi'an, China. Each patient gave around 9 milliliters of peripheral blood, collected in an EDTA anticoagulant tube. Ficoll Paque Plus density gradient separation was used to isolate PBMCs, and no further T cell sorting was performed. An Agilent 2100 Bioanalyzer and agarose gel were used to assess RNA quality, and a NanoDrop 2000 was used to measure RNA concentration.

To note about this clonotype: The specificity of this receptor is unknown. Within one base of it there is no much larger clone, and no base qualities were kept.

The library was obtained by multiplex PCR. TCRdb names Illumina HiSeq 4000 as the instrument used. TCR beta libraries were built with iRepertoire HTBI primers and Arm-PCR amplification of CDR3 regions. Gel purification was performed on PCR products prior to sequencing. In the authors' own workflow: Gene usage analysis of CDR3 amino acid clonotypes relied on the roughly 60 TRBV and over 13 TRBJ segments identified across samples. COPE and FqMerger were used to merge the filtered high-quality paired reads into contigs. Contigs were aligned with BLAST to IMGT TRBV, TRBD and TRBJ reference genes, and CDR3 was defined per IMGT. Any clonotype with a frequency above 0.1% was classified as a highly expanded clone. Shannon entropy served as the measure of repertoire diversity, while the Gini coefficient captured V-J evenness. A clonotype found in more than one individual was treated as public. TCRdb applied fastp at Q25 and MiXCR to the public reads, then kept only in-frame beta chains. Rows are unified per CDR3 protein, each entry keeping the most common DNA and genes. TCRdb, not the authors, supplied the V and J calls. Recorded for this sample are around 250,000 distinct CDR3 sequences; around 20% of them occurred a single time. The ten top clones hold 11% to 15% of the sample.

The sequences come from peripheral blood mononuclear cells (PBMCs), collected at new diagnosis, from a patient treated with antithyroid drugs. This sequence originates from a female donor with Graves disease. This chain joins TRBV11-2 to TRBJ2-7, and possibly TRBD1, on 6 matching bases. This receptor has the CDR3 CASSLADSRISGNEQYF. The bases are TGTGCCAGCAGCTTGGCGGACAGCCGGATTAGTGGGAATGAGCAGTACTTC.